This passage covers 14 T cell receptor beta chains from one sample sequenced in a study of control samples from healthy donors and cancer patients. TCRdb keeps only in-frame clones here, not all; method: immunoSEQ multiplex PCR. The sample includes fewer than 25,000 clones, 83% of them seen just once. The specimen sequenced was PBMCs. The source is a man between 60 and 75 years old with head and neck cancer.

There are a few counts of this clone. V is TRBV30 and J is TRBJ2-2; D is undetermined. Trimming removed 7 bases at V and 5 bases at J, with 14 bases between. This CDR3 is 13 amino acids long. CDR1 is GTSNPN and CDR2 is SVGIG in the germline V gene (reference sequence). CDR3 bases: TGTGCCTCCCCTTCTTGGAGAACCGGGGAGCTGTTTTTT. Translating it yields CASPSWRTGELFF.

The gene calls are TRBV2 and TRBJ1-3; D gene ambiguous. Germline values: CDR1 SNHLY, CDR2 FYNNEI. The V end lost 6 bases, the J end lost 4 bases, and 13 bases lay between the germline ends. This CDR3 is 14 amino acids long. The CDR3 region is CASRANSGGNTIYF. CDR3 coding DNA: TGTGCCAGCAGGGCGAATTCGGGCGGAAACACCATATATTTT.

The rearrangement links TRBV20-1 to TRBJ2-1; 8 nucleotides match TRBD2. V was pared by 3 bases and J by 5 bases, with 12 bases of the junction left unmatched. CDR3 length: 16 amino acids. The V gene's germline CDR1 is DFQATT and CDR2 SNEGSKA (reference sequence). CDR3 sequence (DNA): TGCAGTGCTAGTTTCCGGTTAGCGGGGTTCCACAATGAGCAGTTCTTC. Translation: CSASFRLAGFHNEQFF.

This rearrangement joins TRBV28 to TRBJ1-1; D not resolved. Germline CDR1 MDHEN, CDR2 SYDVKM. V was clipped by 2 bases and J by 1 base, with 8 bases between them. The CDR3 runs to 14 residues. CDR3 loop: CASSLRLRNTEAFF. The DNA for the CDR3 is TGTGCCAGCAGTTTAAGGCTGAGGAACACTGAAGCTTTCTTT.

The rearrangement uses TRBV4-1 and TRBJ1-1, with 11 bases identical to TRBD1. V lost 6 bases to trimming and J lost 5 bases; unmatched junction nucleotides: 5. CDR1 is MGHRA, CDR2 YSYEKL, per germline. CDR3 length: 14 amino acids. The CDR3 is CASRTGTGGTEAFF. The DNA for the CDR3 is TGCGCCAGCAGGACCGGGACAGGGGGGACTGAAGCTTTCTTT.

The chain links TRBV5-8 to TRBJ1-5, with a possible D match to TRBD1 (5 bases). V was cut by 4 bases and J by 0 bases, with 8 bases left in between. In germline, CDR1 is SGHTS, CDR2 YDEGEE. This CDR3 has 14 amino acids. The CDR3 nucleotides are TGTGCCAGCAGCAAGGGGATTAGCAATCAGCCCCAGCATTTT. It encodes CASSKGISNQPQHF.

The V call is TRBV4-1, the J call TRBJ1-2; no clear D gene. This CDR3 comprises 13 residues. Germline assignment: CDR1 MGHRA and CDR2 YSYEKL. Trimming cost V 0 bases and J 13 bases, with 15 bases left between them. The CDR3 nucleotides are TGCGCCAGCAGCCAAGAGGGCCCTATTGCTCGCACCTTC. The encoded protein is CASSQEGPIARTF.

This clone was recorded once. The V gene is TRBV6-5, the J gene TRBJ1-1; the match to TRBD1 covers 9 bases. The V gene end was trimmed by 2 bases and the J gene end by 11 bases; junction bases not matched to a gene: 6. Germline V gene sequence: CDR1 MNHEY, CDR2 SVGAGI. This CDR3 region has 13 residues. Here the CDR3 DNA reads TGTGCCAGCAGTTACCGGGGACAGGGCGGGGCTTTCTTT. Translated: CASSYRGQGGAFF.

This chain links TRBV4-1 with TRBJ2-2; no clear D gene. The CDR3 loop spans 17 amino acids. The germline CDR1 and CDR2 sequences are MGHRA and YSYEKL. Between the trimmed V and J ends, which lost 1 base and 0 bases, there was a span of 12 bases. The CDR3 DNA sequence: TGCGCCAGCAGCCAAGGGCCCCACAGAACGAACACCGGGGAGCTGTTTTTT. It encodes CASSQGPHRTNTGELFF.

The gene calls are TRBV6-6 and TRBJ1-6; the D is unclear. This CDR3 spans 14 amino acids. Germline V gene data show CDR1 as MNHNY and CDR2 as SVGAGI (reference sequence). V shed 7 bases and J shed 7 bases, with 14 bases lying between them. CDR3 nucleotides: TGTGCCAGCAACTACCTTGATACGAATTCACCCCTCCACTTT. Encoded protein: CASNYLDTNSPLHF.

The V and J genes are TRBV3-1 (or the pseudogene TRBV3-2) and TRBJ1-2; TRBD1 is a possible D gene (5 bases). This CDR3 spans 13 amino acids. CDR1 and CDR2 (germline): LGHDT, YNNKEL (reference sequence). V lost 4 bases, J lost 8 bases, and 14 bases lay in between. CDR3 DNA: TGTGCCAGCAGCCGCCCCGTGGGGCAGGGCTACACCTTC. Amino acid sequence: CASSRPVGQGYTF.

There are a few counts of this clone. The chain is built from TRBV9 and TRBJ2-2; 11 nucleotides align to TRBD2. Germline CDR1 reads SGDLS; CDR2 reads YYNGEE. This CDR3 contains 15 residues. V was clipped by 4 bases and J by 5 bases; unmatched bases: 4. The CDR3 loop reads CASSHWTSGTGELFF. Here the CDR3 DNA reads TGTGCCAGCAGCCACTGGACTAGCGGGACCGGGGAGCTGTTTTTT.

This chain links TRBV5-1 with TRBJ1-1; perhaps TRBD1 as D (6 bases). The V gene lost 0 bases and the J gene lost 5 bases, with 8 bases spanning the gap. Germline CDR1 SGHRS, CDR2 YFSETQ. The CDR3 loop spans 13 amino acids. The CDR3 here is CASSLEQGTEAFF. In DNA form, the CDR3 reads TGCGCCAGCAGCTTGGAGCAGGGGACTGAAGCTTTCTTT. Supplemented by reference TRBV5-1 and TRBJ1-1, the full variable domain reads KAGVTQTPRYLIKTRGQQVTLSCSPISGHRSVSWYQQTPGQGLQFLFEYFSETQRNKGNFPGRFSGRQFSNSRSEMNVSTLELGDSALYLCASSLEQGTEAFFGQGTRLTVV.

The chain is built from TRBV11-3 and TRBJ1-4, with D hard to call. CDR3 size: 14 residues. Trimming pared 1 base from V and 5 bases from J, leaving 8 bases between. Germline CDR1 and CDR2: SGHNT and YENEEA. The CDR3 sequence: CASSLGSVNEKLFF. In DNA form, the CDR3 reads TGTGCCAGCAGCTTAGGGAGCGTAAATGAAAAACTGTTTTTT.